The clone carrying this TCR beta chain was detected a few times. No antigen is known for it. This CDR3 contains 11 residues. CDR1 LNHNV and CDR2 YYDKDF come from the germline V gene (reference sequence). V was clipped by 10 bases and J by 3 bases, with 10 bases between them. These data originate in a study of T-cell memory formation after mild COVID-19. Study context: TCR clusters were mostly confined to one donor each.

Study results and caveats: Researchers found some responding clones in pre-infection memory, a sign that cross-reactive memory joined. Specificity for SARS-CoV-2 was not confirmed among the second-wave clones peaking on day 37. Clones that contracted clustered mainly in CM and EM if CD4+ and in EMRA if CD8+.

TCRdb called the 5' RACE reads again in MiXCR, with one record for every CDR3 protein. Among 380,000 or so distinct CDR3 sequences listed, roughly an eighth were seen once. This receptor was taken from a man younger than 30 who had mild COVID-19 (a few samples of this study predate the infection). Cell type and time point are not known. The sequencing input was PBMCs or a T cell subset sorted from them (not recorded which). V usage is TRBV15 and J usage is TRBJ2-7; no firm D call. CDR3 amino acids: CANAPGYEQYV. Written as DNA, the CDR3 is TGTGCCAACGCCCCGGGCTACGAGCAGTACGTC.